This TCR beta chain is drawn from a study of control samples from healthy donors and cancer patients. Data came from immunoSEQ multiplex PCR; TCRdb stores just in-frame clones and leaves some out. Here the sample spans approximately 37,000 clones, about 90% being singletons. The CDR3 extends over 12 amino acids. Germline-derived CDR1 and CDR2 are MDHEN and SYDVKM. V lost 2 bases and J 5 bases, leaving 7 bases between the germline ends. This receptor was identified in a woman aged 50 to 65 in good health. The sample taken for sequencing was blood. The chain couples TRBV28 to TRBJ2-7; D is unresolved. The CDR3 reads CASSLPHHEQYF. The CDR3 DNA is TGTGCCAGCAGTTTACCTCACCACGAGCAGTACTTC.